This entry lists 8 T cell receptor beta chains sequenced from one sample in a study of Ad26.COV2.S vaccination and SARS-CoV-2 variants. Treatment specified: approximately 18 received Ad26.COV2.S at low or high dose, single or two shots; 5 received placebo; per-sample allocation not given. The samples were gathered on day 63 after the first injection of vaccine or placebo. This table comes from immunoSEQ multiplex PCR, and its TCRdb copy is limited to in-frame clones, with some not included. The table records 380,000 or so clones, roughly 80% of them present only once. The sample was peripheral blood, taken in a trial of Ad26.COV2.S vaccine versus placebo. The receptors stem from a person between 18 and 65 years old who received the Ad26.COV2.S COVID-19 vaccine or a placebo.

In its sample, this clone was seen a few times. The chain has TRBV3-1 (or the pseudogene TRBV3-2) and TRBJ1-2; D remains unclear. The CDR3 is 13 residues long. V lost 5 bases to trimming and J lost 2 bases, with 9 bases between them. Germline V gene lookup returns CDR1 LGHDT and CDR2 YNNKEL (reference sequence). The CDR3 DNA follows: TGTGCCAGCAGCTCGACTGTAAACTATGGCTACACCTTC. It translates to CASSSTVNYGYTF.

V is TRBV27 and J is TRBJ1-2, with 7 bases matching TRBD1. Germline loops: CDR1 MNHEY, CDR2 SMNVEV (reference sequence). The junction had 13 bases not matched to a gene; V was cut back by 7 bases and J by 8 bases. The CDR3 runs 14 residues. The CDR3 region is CASIPRGGAGGYTF. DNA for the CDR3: TGTGCCAGCATCCCTAGAGGGGGCGCGGGCGGCTACACCTTC.

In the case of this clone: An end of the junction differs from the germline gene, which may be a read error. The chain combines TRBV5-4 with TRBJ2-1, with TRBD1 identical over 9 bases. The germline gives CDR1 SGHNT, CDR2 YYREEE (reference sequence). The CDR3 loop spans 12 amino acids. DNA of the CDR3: TGTGCCAGCAGCCCCGGGACAGGGACAAGGATCTTC. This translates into CASSPGTGTRIF.

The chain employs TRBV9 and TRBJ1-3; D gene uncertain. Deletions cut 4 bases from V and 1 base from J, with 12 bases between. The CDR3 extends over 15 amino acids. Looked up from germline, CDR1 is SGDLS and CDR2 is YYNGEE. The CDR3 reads CASSSKGLSGNTIYF. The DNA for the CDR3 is TGTGCCAGCAGCTCCAAGGGCTTGTCTGGAAACACCATATATTTT.

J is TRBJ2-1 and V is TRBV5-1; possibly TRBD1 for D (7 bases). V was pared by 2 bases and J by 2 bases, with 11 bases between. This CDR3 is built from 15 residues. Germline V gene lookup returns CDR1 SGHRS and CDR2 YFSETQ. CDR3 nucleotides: TGCGCCAGCAGCTTAGGAGGGGGCCCCTACAATGAGCAGTTCTTC. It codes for CASSLGGGPYNEQFF. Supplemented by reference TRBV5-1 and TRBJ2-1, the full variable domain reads KAGVTQTPRYLIKTRGQQVTLSCSPISGHRSVSWYQQTPGQGLQFLFEYFSETQRNKGNFPGRFSGRQFSNSRSEMNVSTLELGDSALYLCASSLGGGPYNEQFFGPGTRLTVL.

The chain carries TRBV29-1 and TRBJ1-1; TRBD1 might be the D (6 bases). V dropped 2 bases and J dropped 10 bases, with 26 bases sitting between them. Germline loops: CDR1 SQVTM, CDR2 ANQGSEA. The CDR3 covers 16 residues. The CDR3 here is CSVEPGAILDVGGAFF. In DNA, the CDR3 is TGCAGCGTTGAACCCGGAGCAATCCTGGATGTAGGGGGAGCTTTCTTT.

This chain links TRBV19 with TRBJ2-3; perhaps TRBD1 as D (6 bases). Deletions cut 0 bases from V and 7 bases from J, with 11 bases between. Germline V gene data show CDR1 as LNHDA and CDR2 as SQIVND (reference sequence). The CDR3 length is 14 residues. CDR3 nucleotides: TGTGCCAGTAGTATAGACAGGGGCAGGAATACGCAGTATTTT. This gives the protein CASSIDRGRNTQYF.

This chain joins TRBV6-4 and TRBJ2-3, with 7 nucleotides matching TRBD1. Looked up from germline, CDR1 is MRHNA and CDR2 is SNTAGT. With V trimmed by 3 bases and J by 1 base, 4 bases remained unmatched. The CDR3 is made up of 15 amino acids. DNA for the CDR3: TGTGCCAGCAGTGATGACAGGGAAGGCACAGATACGCAGTATTTT. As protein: CASSDDREGTDTQYF.